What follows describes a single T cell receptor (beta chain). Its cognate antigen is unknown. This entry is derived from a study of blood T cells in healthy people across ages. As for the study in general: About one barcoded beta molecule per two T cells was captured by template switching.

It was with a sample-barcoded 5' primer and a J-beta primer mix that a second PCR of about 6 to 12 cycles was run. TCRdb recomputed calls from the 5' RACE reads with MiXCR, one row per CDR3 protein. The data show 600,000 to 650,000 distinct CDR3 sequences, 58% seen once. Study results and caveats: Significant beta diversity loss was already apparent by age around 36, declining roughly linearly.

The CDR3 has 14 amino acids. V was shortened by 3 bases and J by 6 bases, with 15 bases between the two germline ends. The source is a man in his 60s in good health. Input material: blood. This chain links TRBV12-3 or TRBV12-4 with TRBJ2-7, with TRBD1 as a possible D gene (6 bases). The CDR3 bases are TGTGCCAGCAGTTTTAGTCCAGGGGAAAGCGAGCAGTACTTC. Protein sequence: CASSFSPGESEQYF.